One and the same sample provided the 29 T cell receptor beta chains below, sequenced in a study of blood T cell repertoires in COVID-19 (dated by TCRdb to the early 2020s). Libraries were prepared through the immunoSEQ multiplex PCR assay. This is the immuneACCESS table as TCRdb keeps it, with only in-frame sequences that have V and J called. A part of the clones is gone; compared with another copy, unresolved V genes explain less than half, and the rest is unexplained. This sample is represented by under 250,000 clones; approximately 86% of them were singletons. Of the sample, roughly 0.7% is held by the ten largest clones. The sequenced material came from peripheral blood. The receptors come from a man between 40 and 49 years old with acute or convalescent COVID-19.

The chain employs TRBV9 and TRBJ1-2, with D maybe TRBD1 (6 bases). The germline CDR1 and CDR2 sequences are SGDLS and YYNGEE. V lost 4 bases, J lost 2 bases, and 9 bases lay in between. This CDR3 region has 13 residues. The DNA for the CDR3 is TGTGCCAGCAGCCAGGACAGAAACTATGGCTACACCTTC. Translation: CASSQDRNYGYTF. Full variable domain (outside the CDR3, taken from reference TRBV9 and TRBJ1-2): DSGVTQTPKHLITATGQRVTLRCSPRSGDLSVYWYQQSLDQGLQFLIQYYNGEERAKGNILERFSAQQFPDLHSELNLSSLELGDSALYFCASSQDRNYGYTFGSGTRLTVV.

The chain recombines TRBV4-3 with TRBJ2-1; 14 bases fit TRBD2. Germline V lookup: CDR1 LGHNA, CDR2 YSLEER. The V and J ends lost 1 base and 8 bases, in that order; junction bases with no gene match: 7. The CDR3 runs 17 residues. The CDR3 loop is CASSQGLTSGGGDEQFF. CDR3 DNA: TGCGCCAGCAGCCAAGGGTTGACTAGCGGGGGGGGTGATGAGCAGTTCTTC.

This clone was counted once. For the CDR3, the DNA is TGTGCCAGCGGGACTAGCGGGAGGGTCTACAATGAGCAGTTCTTC. It encodes CASGTSGRVYNEQFF. This chain links TRBV6-5 with TRBJ2-1; 16 bases agree with TRBD2. Trimming removed 8 bases from V and 3 bases from J; junction bases left unmatched: 1. This CDR3 comprises 15 residues. CDR1 MNHEY and CDR2 SVGAGI come from the germline V gene.

This sequence joins TRBV2 and TRBJ2-4, with D perhaps matching TRBD2 (6 bases). Germline lookup yields CDR1 SNHLY and CDR2 FYNNEI. The CDR3 covers 15 residues. Trimming took off 3 bases at V and 0 bases at J, with 9 bases between the two ends. CDR3 sequence (DNA): TGTGCCAGCAGTGAGGGCGGGGTAGCCAAAAACATTCAGTACTTC. It yields the protein CASSEGGVAKNIQYF.

The CDR3 DNA reads TGTGCCAGCAGGTCCACAGACACTAATGAAAAACTGTTTTTT. The encoded protein is CASRSTDTNEKLFF. The genes are TRBV6-5 and TRBJ1-4; no clear D gene. The V end was cut by 6 bases, the J end by 2 bases, with 10 bases between. The CDR3 runs to 14 residues. CDR1 is MNHEY, CDR2 SVGAGI, per germline.

V is TRBV4-3 and J is TRBJ2-4; TRBD1 aligns across 7 bases. With 3 bases clipped from V and 3 bases from J, the junction kept 8 bases outside the gene matches. The CDR3 length is 16 residues. From germline, CDR1 is LGHNA and CDR2 YSLEER. CDR3 in amino acids: CASSQTTTGDKNIQYF. As DNA, the CDR3 is TGCGCCAGCAGCCAGACGACCACAGGGGACAAAAACATTCAGTACTTC.

This chain connects TRBV19 to TRBJ1-5, with TRBD1 matching 10 bases. The CDR3 is 16 amino acids. Trimming removed 4 bases from V and 3 bases from J; junction bases left unmatched: 6. The germline CDR1 and CDR2 sequences are LNHDA and SQIVND (reference sequence). The CDR3 DNA reads as TGTGCCAGTAGTAGGACAGGGGGTGACTTCAATCAGCCCCAGCATTTT. This sequence encodes CASSRTGGDFNQPQHF.

The V call is TRBV6-6, the J call TRBJ1-1, with TRBD1 identical over 12 bases. Germline V gene lookup returns CDR1 MNHNY and CDR2 SVGAGI (reference sequence). The CDR3 has 15 amino acids. The V and J ends lost 5 bases and 7 bases, in that order; junction bases with no gene match: 8. CDR3 nucleotide sequence: TGTGCCAGCAGTGATCCGGGACAGGGGGCCGTTGAAGCTTTCTTT. This gives the protein CASSDPGQGAVEAFF.

V and J are TRBV5-4 and TRBJ2-2, with D uncertain. The CDR3 length is 14 residues. Germline CDR1 SGHNT, CDR2 YYREEE (reference sequence). V lost 2 bases and J 1 base, leaving 6 bases between the germline ends. The DNA for the CDR3 is TGTGCCAGCAGCTTCCGCGGGAACACCGGGGAGCTGTTTTTT. Protein sequence: CASSFRGNTGELFF.

The chain uses TRBV6-5 and TRBJ2-7; the match to TRBD1 covers 8 bases. V shed 7 bases, J shed 3 bases, and the junction held 5 bases outside the gene matches. This CDR3 region has 13 residues. Per the germline V gene, CDR1 is MNHEY and CDR2 is SVGAGI. CDR3 nucleotide sequence: TGTGCCAGCATGGACAGGGAAGGCTACGAGCAGTACTTC. It specifies CASMDREGYEQYF.

This sequence joins TRBV7-9 and TRBJ2-1; 8 nucleotides agree with TRBD1. V lost 0 bases, J lost 8 bases, and 6 bases stayed unmatched. This CDR3 is built from 15 residues. Germline values: CDR1 SEHNR, CDR2 FQNEAQ (reference sequence). Written as DNA, the CDR3 is TGTGCCAGCAGCTTAGCGAGACAGGGGAATTATGAGCAGTTCTTC. Amino acids: CASSLARQGNYEQFF.

The chain uses TRBV5-1 and TRBJ2-2, with D possibly being TRBD1 (6 bases). The V gene lost 4 bases and the J gene lost 5 bases, with 21 bases spanning the gap. CDR1 is SGHRS, CDR2 YFSETQ, per germline. The CDR3 is made up of 17 amino acids. CDR3 region: CASSPETRGIGTGELFF. DNA of the CDR3: TGCGCCAGCAGCCCAGAAACTAGGGGGATAGGTACCGGGGAGCTGTTTTTT.

The gene calls are TRBV23-1 and TRBJ1-2, with 9 nucleotides matching TRBD1. TRBV23-1 is known as an ORF, though its function is uncertain. Germline trimming cut 7 bases from V and 5 bases from J; bases unmatched to any gene: 5. The CDR3 is 13 residues long. The CDR3 is CASTSDRGYGYTF. The CDR3 coding sequence is TGCGCCAGCACCTCGGACAGGGGTTATGGCTACACCTTC.

CDR3 region: CASSPIQGSYGYTF. The CDR3 DNA is TGCGCCAGCAGCCCCATACAGGGGAGCTATGGCTACACCTTC. The chain uses TRBV4-3 and TRBJ1-2; 7 nucleotides match TRBD1. Germline loops: CDR1 LGHNA, CDR2 YSLEER. This CDR3 is built from 14 residues. The ends lost 4 bases at V and 4 bases at J; junction bases unmatched: 6.

The rearrangement uses TRBV6-5 and TRBJ2-1, with D perhaps matching TRBD2 (6 bases). The CDR3 totals 14 residues. The germline gives CDR1 MNHEY, CDR2 SVGAGI. Trimming pared 6 bases from V and 4 bases from J, leaving 13 bases between. CDR3 sequence: CASSPGTSYNEQFF. The CDR3 nucleotides are TGTGCCAGCAGCCCCGGGACTTCATACAATGAGCAGTTCTTC.

V usage is TRBV28 and J usage is TRBJ2-6; 7 nucleotides line up with TRBD2. V trimming: 7 bases; J trimming: 1 base; junction bases outside the gene matches: 4. Germline values: CDR1 MDHEN, CDR2 SYDVKM. The CDR3 has 15 amino acids. The CDR3 spells CASKGRGSGANVLTF. The DNA for the CDR3 is TGTGCCAGCAAAGGGAGGGGTTCTGGGGCCAACGTCCTGACTTTC.

CDR3 in DNA: TGTGCCAGCAGTGCATTGGGACTAGCGGGACACAATGAGCAGTTCTTC. Amino acids: CASSALGLAGHNEQFF. The rearrangement joins TRBV7-9 to TRBJ2-1; 13 bases match TRBD2. Germline V lookup: CDR1 SEHNR, CDR2 FQNEAQ (reference sequence). The CDR3 is made up of 16 amino acids. V lost 6 bases to trimming and J lost 5 bases; unmatched junction nucleotides: 7.

The V gene is TRBV28, the J gene TRBJ2-3, with 8 bases matching TRBD2. The J segment lost 3 bases and the V segment lost 3 bases, leaving 5 bases of the junction unmatched. Germline lookup yields CDR1 MDHEN and CDR2 SYDVKM. The CDR3 has 15 residues. For the CDR3, the DNA is TGTGCCAGCAGTTTCGGGGGGGAGCCTACAGATACGCAGTATTTT. It encodes CASSFGGEPTDTQYF.

The chain has TRBV5-4 and TRBJ1-3; D ambiguous. Trimming pared 2 bases from V and 3 bases from J, leaving 15 bases between. Per germline, CDR1 SGHNT and CDR2 YYREEE (reference sequence). This CDR3 region has 16 residues. The CDR3 loop reads CASSLIGGEDGNTIYF. CDR3 nucleotides: TGTGCCAGCAGCTTAATAGGCGGGGAGGATGGAAACACCATATATTTT.

This clone was observed once. V is TRBV4-3 and J is TRBJ1-1; D is unresolved. Trimming stripped 2 bases from V and 1 base from J, with 8 bases between. The CDR3 is 14 residues long. Germline V gene sequence: CDR1 LGHNA, CDR2 YSLEER. The DNA of the CDR3 is TGCGCCAGCAGCCAATCCAGGTCGAACACTGAAGCTTTCTTT. This gives the protein CASSQSRSNTEAFF.

A few counts support this clone. The chain links TRBV11-3 to TRBJ2-2; possibly TRBD1 for D (6 bases). In germline, CDR1 is SGHNT, CDR2 YENEEA. V lost 3 bases and J lost 2, with 7 bases in between. The CDR3 is 14 amino acids. As DNA, the CDR3 is TGTGCCAGCAGCTTGGGGGCTAACACCGGGGAGCTGTTTTTT. Translation gives CASSLGANTGELFF.

This chain joins TRBV5-1 and TRBJ2-3, with 10 positions matching TRBD2. From germline, CDR1 is SGHRS and CDR2 YFSETQ. With 0 bases clipped from V and 2 bases from J, the junction kept 3 bases outside the gene matches. The CDR3 has 16 residues. The CDR3 loop reads CASSLVLAGVTDTQYF. CDR3 coding DNA: TGCGCCAGCAGCTTGGTTCTAGCGGGGGTCACAGATACGCAGTATTTT.

In this sample, this clone turned up once. V usage is TRBV9 and J usage is TRBJ1-1; 7 nucleotides line up with TRBD1. With 4 bases clipped from V and 0 bases from J, the junction kept 9 bases outside the gene matches. Germline CDR1 and CDR2: SGDLS and YYNGEE. The CDR3 spans 16 residues. The CDR3 DNA follows: TGTGCCAGCAGCAGTCATGGGCAGGGGGTGAACACTGAAGCTTTCTTT. Amino acids: CASSSHGQGVNTEAFF. The full variable domain, its missing parts supplied by reference TRBV9 and TRBJ1-1, is DSGVTQTPKHLITATGQRVTLRCSPRSGDLSVYWYQQSLDQGLQFLIQYYNGEERAKGNILERFSAQQFPDLHSELNLSSLELGDSALYFCASSSHGQGVNTEAFFGQGTRLTVV.

The V gene is TRBV9, the J gene TRBJ2-7, with D perhaps TRBD1 (5 bases). Trimming left V 3 bases short and J 9 bases short, with 13 bases between. The length of the CDR3 is 12 residues. Germline CDR1 and CDR2: SGDLS and YYNGEE. In nucleotides, the CDR3 is TGTGCCAGCAGCGGTGACAGAGGCGGGCAGTACTTC. Protein: CASSGDRGGQYF. The full variable domain, rest sourced from reference TRBV9 and TRBJ2-7, is DSGVTQTPKHLITATGQRVTLRCSPRSGDLSVYWYQQSLDQGLQFLIQYYNGEERAKGNILERFSAQQFPDLHSELNLSSLELGDSALYFCASSGDRGGQYFGPGTRLTVT.

This sequence joins TRBV19 and TRBJ2-1; 12 bases map to TRBD2. This CDR3 comprises 16 residues. Germline V gene data show CDR1 as LNHDA and CDR2 as SQIVND (reference sequence). Trimming removed 1 base from V and 8 bases from J; junction bases left unmatched: 6. CDR3 in DNA: TGTGCCAGTAGTATAGCCCTAGCGGGGGGGCGGTATGAGCAGTTCTTC. This codes for CASSIALAGGRYEQFF.

This chain joins TRBV7-9 and TRBJ1-2; 9 nucleotides line up with TRBD1. Germline CDR1 is SEHNR and CDR2 is FQNEAQ (reference sequence). The ends lost 5 bases at V and 0 bases at J; junction bases unmatched: 10. The CDR3 runs 17 residues. The CDR3 reads CASSHSPGQGSNYGYTF. CDR3 bases: TGTGCCAGCAGCCACTCCCCGGGACAGGGCTCTAACTATGGCTACACCTTC.

This clone turned up a few times. V is TRBV15 and J is TRBJ2-7; the match to TRBD1 covers 7 bases. The length of the CDR3 is 14 residues. Germline CDR1 reads LNHNV; CDR2 reads YYDKDF (reference sequence). J gave up 4 bases and V 1 base, and 4 bases lay outside the gene matches. CDR3 sequence (DNA): TGTGCCACCAGCAGAGGGGACAGAAAATACGAGCAGTACTTC. Translation gives CATSRGDRKYEQYF.

The gene calls are TRBV27 and TRBJ2-4; 7 bases fit TRBD1. J lost 9 bases, V lost 4 bases, and 6 bases had no gene match. The V gene's germline CDR1 is MNHEY and CDR2 SMNVEV (reference sequence). The CDR3 spans 13 residues. The CDR3 loop reads CASSSTGLAIQYF. DNA for the CDR3: TGTGCCAGCAGTTCGACAGGGCTGGCCATTCAGTACTTC.

A word on this clone: Additional DNA sequences in this sample encode the identical CDR3. The J gene is TRBJ1-3, the V gene TRBV9, with D possibly matching TRBD1 (6 bases). The CDR3 covers 15 residues. CDR1 and CDR2 (germline): SGDLS, YYNGEE. The germline V and J ends were trimmed by 0 bases and 4 bases, with 11 bases remaining between them. CDR3 bases: TGTGCCAGCAGCGTAGCGGACAGCTCAGGAAACACCATATATTTT. This encodes CASSVADSSGNTIYF.